These T cell receptor beta chains were read from a single sample in a study of shared clonotypes between healthy human individuals. This table comes from immunoSEQ multiplex PCR, and its TCRdb copy is limited to in-frame clones, with some not included. The repertoire includes 700,000 to 950,000 clones, 96% of them detected once, and over 0.2% sits in the top ten. Specimen: naive CD8+ T cells sorted from blood. All receptors come from a man aged 30-40 years in good health. CDR3s include the opening cysteine and the closing phenylalanine or tryptophan. The order of the fields is J gene, clone size, V gene, D gene, CDR3 DNA, CDR3 protein. The D gene is left open where the match is weak. Part of the rows lack a size; the others show once, few, many or a class for expanded clones.

j_gene: TRBJ2-1
abundance: NA
v_gene: TRBV27
d_gene: TRBD2
CDR3nt: TGTGCCAGCAGTCCCGGGACTAGCGGTGGCAATGAGCAGTTCTTC
CDR3aa: CASSPGTSGGNEQFF

j_gene: TRBJ1-1
abundance: NA
v_gene: TRBV14
d_gene: TRBD1
CDR3nt: TGTGCCAGCAGCCAAGGGCGGGACAGGGGTTCGGGCACTGAAGCTTTCTTT
CDR3aa: CASSQGRDRGSGTEAFF

j_gene: TRBJ2-3
abundance: NA
v_gene: TRBV28
d_gene: TRBD2
CDR3nt: TGTGCCAGCAGTTTTGTTCTAGCGGGGACTGAGCAGTATTTT
CDR3aa: CASSFVLAGTEQYF

j_gene: TRBJ2-5
abundance: NA
v_gene: TRBV29-1
d_gene: TRBD2
CDR3nt: TGCAGCGTTCTCCCCGAGGGGCTTAGCGGGGGATATTCAGAGGCCCAGTACTTC
CDR3aa: CSVLPEGLSGGYSEAQYF

j_gene: TRBJ2-3
abundance: NA
v_gene: TRBV7-9
d_gene: NA
CDR3nt: TGTGCCAGCAGCCCTCACATTTCCCCGGCAATAGGGACGCAGTATTTT
CDR3aa: CASSPHISPAIGTQYF

j_gene: TRBJ2-2
abundance: NA
v_gene: TRBV12-5
d_gene: NA
CDR3nt: TGTGCTAGTGGTTTGGATACCGGGACACCCTACACCGGGGAGCTGTTTTTT
CDR3aa: CASGLDTGTPYTGELFF

j_gene: TRBJ1-4
abundance: NA
v_gene: TRBV19
d_gene: NA
CDR3nt: TGTGCCAGTACCACGGCGAGGGAAAAACTGTTTTTT
CDR3aa: CASTTAREKLFF

j_gene: TRBJ2-3
abundance: NA
v_gene: TRBV4-1
d_gene: NA
CDR3nt: TGCGCCAGCAGCTTTATTGGGGGGGGCAGGGCCACAGATACGCAGTATTTT
CDR3aa: CASSFIGGGRATDTQYF

j_gene: TRBJ2-1
abundance: few
v_gene: TRBV9
d_gene: NA
CDR3nt: TGTGCCAGCAGCGTAGTGGGGGCCTCCTACAATGAGCAGTTCTTC
CDR3aa: CASSVVGASYNEQFF

j_gene: TRBJ2-1
abundance: NA
v_gene: TRBV6-5
d_gene: TRBD2
CDR3nt: TGTGCCAGCAGTTACGAGATCGGGAGGGCCACGAATGAGCAGTTCTTC
CDR3aa: CASSYEIGRATNEQFF

j_gene: TRBJ2-1
abundance: NA
v_gene: TRBV27
d_gene: NA
CDR3nt: TGTGCCAGCAGTTTAGGTGTATACAATGAGCAGTTCTTC
CDR3aa: CASSLGVYNEQFF

j_gene: TRBJ2-1
abundance: NA
v_gene: TRBV27
d_gene: NA
CDR3nt: TGTGCCAGCAGTTTACCCACAGGGAGTGGCTACAATGAGCAGTTCTTC
CDR3aa: CASSLPTGSGYNEQFF

j_gene: TRBJ2-3
abundance: NA
v_gene: TRBV29-1
d_gene: NA
CDR3nt: TGCAGCGTTGCCTGGGCGCAGAGCACAGATACGCAGTATTTT
CDR3aa: CSVAWAQSTDTQYF

j_gene: TRBJ2-1
abundance: NA
v_gene: TRBV4-2
d_gene: TRBD2
CDR3nt: TGTGCCAGCAGCCTCAAGGATAGCGGGAGCTCCTACAATGAGCAGTTCTTC
CDR3aa: CASSLKDSGSSYNEQFF

j_gene: TRBJ2-2
abundance: few
v_gene: TRBV15
d_gene: NA
CDR3nt: TGTGCCACCACCACGACGGACAAACCCACCGGGGAGCTGTTTTTT
CDR3aa: CATTTTDKPTGELFF

j_gene: TRBJ2-2
abundance: NA
v_gene: TRBV10-2
d_gene: NA
CDR3nt: TGCGCCAGCAGTGAGTCGAAGAGATACCTGGTGGGGGAGCTGTTTTTT
CDR3aa: CASSESKRYLVGELFF

j_gene: TRBJ1-1
abundance: NA
v_gene: TRBV30
d_gene: NA
CDR3nt: TGTGCCTTTTCTGGGCCCAGGCCTGAAGCTTTCTTT
CDR3aa: CAFSGPRPEAFF

j_gene: TRBJ2-5
abundance: NA
v_gene: TRBV10-3
d_gene: NA
CDR3nt: TGTGCCATCAGTGGAATCCCCGGGACATTGGTAGAGACCCAGTACTTC
CDR3aa: CAISGIPGTLVETQYF

j_gene: TRBJ2-7
abundance: NA
v_gene: TRBV11-2
d_gene: TRBD1
CDR3nt: TGTGCCAGCAGCTCGACACCGGGACAGGGTTTCGAGCAGTACTTC
CDR3aa: CASSSTPGQGFEQYF

j_gene: TRBJ1-5
abundance: NA
v_gene: TRBV30
d_gene: NA
CDR3nt: TGTGCCTGGACTTTCCGCGGGATGTCAAATCAGCCCCAGCATTTT
CDR3aa: CAWTFRGMSNQPQHF

j_gene: TRBJ1-2
abundance: NA
v_gene: TRBV28
d_gene: NA
CDR3nt: TGTGCCAGCAGTACTTCAACGGACAGTCTGCTTAACTATGGCTACACCTTC
CDR3aa: CASSTSTDSLLNYGYTF

j_gene: TRBJ2-7
abundance: NA
v_gene: TRBV15
d_gene: NA
CDR3nt: TGTGCTACTGGGGCTCTTAAAGGGGACGAGCAGTACTTC
CDR3aa: CATGALKGDEQYF

j_gene: TRBJ2-7
abundance: NA
v_gene: TRBV7-2
d_gene: NA
CDR3nt: TGTGCCAGCAGCTTAGATCAGGGATTGAACGAGCAGTACTTC
CDR3aa: CASSLDQGLNEQYF

j_gene: TRBJ2-7
abundance: NA
v_gene: TRBV29-1
d_gene: NA
CDR3nt: TGCAGCGTTGTAGGCAGGGGGGCCTACGAGCAGTACTTC
CDR3aa: CSVVGRGAYEQYF

j_gene: TRBJ1-3
abundance: NA
v_gene: TRBV9
d_gene: TRBD1
CDR3nt: TGTGCCAGCAGCGGACCGGGACAGTCTGGAAACACCATATATTTT
CDR3aa: CASSGPGQSGNTIYF

j_gene: TRBJ2-7
abundance: NA
v_gene: TRBV11-2
d_gene: NA
CDR3nt: TGTGCCAGCAACAACGTCGGACGTTTCTACGAGCAGTACTTC
CDR3aa: CASNNVGRFYEQYF

j_gene: TRBJ2-1
abundance: NA
v_gene: TRBV15
d_gene: NA
CDR3nt: TGTGCCACCAGCAGAGATGACAAGACGGGGTTCTTC
CDR3aa: CATSRDDKTGFF

j_gene: TRBJ1-1
abundance: NA
v_gene: TRBV6-5
d_gene: NA
CDR3nt: TGTGCCAGCGGGGGGATGGAGAGCGGCACTGAAGCTTTCTTT
CDR3aa: CASGGMESGTEAFF

j_gene: TRBJ1-2
abundance: NA
v_gene: TRBV6-1
d_gene: NA
CDR3nt: TGTGCCAGCAGTGAAAGTTATTACGAGCGGGGCTACACCTTC
CDR3aa: CASSESYYERGYTF

j_gene: TRBJ2-1
abundance: NA
v_gene: TRBV27
d_gene: NA
CDR3nt: TGTGCCAGCAGTTTAGACTACAATGAGCAGTTCTTC
CDR3aa: CASSLDYNEQFF

j_gene: TRBJ2-7
abundance: NA
v_gene: TRBV9
d_gene: NA
CDR3nt: TGTGCCAGCAGCCCTTCCGAGGGTAAGGTCTACGAGCAGTACTTC
CDR3aa: CASSPSEGKVYEQYF

j_gene: TRBJ2-1
abundance: NA
v_gene: TRBV5-6
d_gene: NA
CDR3nt: TGTGCCAGCAGCTTCGGGGGGCGCGAAAGCAGCAAAGAGTTCTTC
CDR3aa: CASSFGGRESSKEFF

j_gene: TRBJ2-2
abundance: NA
v_gene: TRBV19
d_gene: TRBD2
CDR3nt: TGTGCCAGTAGTCCCGCATTCGGGACTAGTTCGCTTGGCACCGGGGAGCTGTTTTTT
CDR3aa: CASSPAFGTSSLGTGELFF

j_gene: TRBJ2-7
abundance: NA
v_gene: TRBV25-1
d_gene: NA
CDR3nt: TGTGCCAGCAGTGAATTCGTAAATGGCTACGAGCAGTACTTC
CDR3aa: CASSEFVNGYEQYF

j_gene: TRBJ2-7
abundance: NA
v_gene: TRBV7-8
d_gene: TRBD2
CDR3nt: TGTGCCAGCAGCTCAGGGACTAGCGGAACCTACGAGCAGTACTTC
CDR3aa: CASSSGTSGTYEQYF

j_gene: TRBJ2-1
abundance: NA
v_gene: TRBV13
d_gene: NA
CDR3nt: TGTGCCAGCAGCTTAGATGACAGTTACAATGAGCAGTTCTTC
CDR3aa: CASSLDDSYNEQFF

j_gene: TRBJ2-2
abundance: NA
v_gene: TRBV9
d_gene: NA
CDR3nt: TGCGCCAGCAGTTTAGCTTCCGGGGAGCTGTTTTTT
CDR3aa: CASSLASGELFF

j_gene: TRBJ1-5
abundance: few
v_gene: TRBV7-9
d_gene: NA
CDR3nt: TGTGCCAGCAGCTTAGGTACCAATCAGCCCCAGCATTTT
CDR3aa: CASSLGTNQPQHF

j_gene: TRBJ2-7
abundance: NA
v_gene: TRBV7-8
d_gene: TRBD2
CDR3nt: TGTGCCAGCAGCGTGGGGACTAGCTCCTACGAGCAGTACTTC
CDR3aa: CASSVGTSSYEQYF

j_gene: TRBJ2-1
abundance: NA
v_gene: TRBV20-1
d_gene: NA
CDR3nt: TGCAGTGCTCCTCGAGTGGATGAGCAGTTCTTC
CDR3aa: CSAPRVDEQFF

j_gene: TRBJ2-1
abundance: NA
v_gene: TRBV5-4
d_gene: NA
CDR3nt: TGTGCCAGCAGCTTCGTTAGTGAGCAGTTCTTC
CDR3aa: CASSFVSEQFF

j_gene: TRBJ2-6
abundance: NA
v_gene: TRBV27
d_gene: NA
CDR3nt: TGTGCCAGCAGTCCCACCGCCCGCCGTTTCTCTGGGGCCAACGTCCTGACTTTC
CDR3aa: CASSPTARRFSGANVLTF

j_gene: TRBJ1-3
abundance: NA
v_gene: TRBV5-8
d_gene: TRBD1
CDR3nt: TGTGCCAGCAGCGCCATTCCCGGGTGGGACAGCTCTGGAAACACCATATATTTT
CDR3aa: CASSAIPGWDSSGNTIYF

j_gene: TRBJ2-7
abundance: NA
v_gene: TRBV14
d_gene: NA
CDR3nt: TGTGCCAGCAGCCCGGGTATAGGGACCTACGAGCAGTACTTC
CDR3aa: CASSPGIGTYEQYF

j_gene: TRBJ2-7
abundance: NA
v_gene: TRBV5-4
d_gene: TRBD2
CDR3nt: TGTGCCAGCAGCTCTATGACTAGCGCCTCCTACGAGCAGTACTTC
CDR3aa: CASSSMTSASYEQYF

j_gene: TRBJ2-3
abundance: NA
v_gene: TRBV29-1
d_gene: TRBD2
CDR3nt: TGCAGCGTTGACCCTAGCGGCAGGACAGATACGCAGTATTTT
CDR3aa: CSVDPSGRTDTQYF

j_gene: TRBJ2-7
abundance: NA
v_gene: TRBV7-6
d_gene: TRBD2
CDR3nt: TGTGCCAGCAGCTTAATGCGAGCGGGAGACGGGTACGAGCAGTACTTC
CDR3aa: CASSLMRAGDGYEQYF

j_gene: TRBJ1-3
abundance: once
v_gene: TRBV28
d_gene: NA
CDR3nt: TGTGCCAGCAGTTTGATCCAGGGGTTCCCTGGAAACACCATATATTTT
CDR3aa: CASSLIQGFPGNTIYF

j_gene: TRBJ2-3
abundance: NA
v_gene: TRBV13
d_gene: TRBD1
CDR3nt: TGTGCCAGCAGCTCGACAGGGAAGGGCACAGATACGCAGTATTTT
CDR3aa: CASSSTGKGTDTQYF

j_gene: TRBJ2-2
abundance: NA
v_gene: TRBV30
d_gene: NA
CDR3nt: TGTGCCTGGAGTTCCCCCAGCTCGCCCCCCGACACCGGGGAGCTGTTTTTT
CDR3aa: CAWSSPSSPPDTGELFF

j_gene: TRBJ1-5
abundance: NA
v_gene: TRBV28
d_gene: NA
CDR3nt: TGTGCCAGCAGTTTAGTACAGACATTAGATCAGCCCCAGCATTTT
CDR3aa: CASSLVQTLDQPQHF

j_gene: TRBJ2-1
abundance: NA
v_gene: TRBV6-5
d_gene: NA
CDR3nt: TGTGCCAGCAGTTACGACAAGGAACCCAATGTCCCGTTCTTC
CDR3aa: CASSYDKEPNVPFF

j_gene: TRBJ1-1
abundance: NA
v_gene: TRBV11-2
d_gene: NA
CDR3nt: TGTGCCAGCAGCACCCCGGGCGGGGGTAGCACTGAAGCTTTCTTT
CDR3aa: CASSTPGGGSTEAFF